This TCR beta chain is from a study of OX40 agonist ivuxolimab in advanced cancers. Measured with immunoSEQ multiplex PCR; TCRdb has only the in-frame clones, and not every one. The data contain some 150,000 clones, 85% to 95% of them singletons. Germline loops: CDR1 GTSNPN, CDR2 SVGIG (reference sequence). V was trimmed by 6 bases and J by 3 bases, leaving 13 bases between them. The CDR3 spans 13 residues. Here the sequenced sample was CD4+ or CD8+ T cells sorted from blood, taken in a trial of the OX40 agonist ivuxolimab. This clonotype was sampled from an adult with an advanced solid tumor such as melanoma, head and neck, liver or kidney cancer. The V call is TRBV30, the J call TRBJ2-3; weak D call: TRBD2 (7 bases). The CDR3 DNA is TGTGCCTGCAGGGAGGGGGAAACAGATACGCAGTATTTT. It is translated as CACREGETDTQYF.